The rows below give T cell receptor beta chains drawn from one sample of a study of T cells in narcolepsy. TCRdb's copy holds only in-frame clones and misses some; the assay was immunoSEQ multiplex PCR. The data hold tens of thousands of clones, with just under 85% observed a single time. The sample comprised CD45RA- memory CD4+ T cells from PBMCs. The receptors stem from a human donor with narcolepsy. Each CDR3 is given with its conserved first and last residue. The D gene is left open where the match is weak. Not all rows give a size; the values are once, few, many and, for expanded clones, a class.

j_call	clone_size	v_call	d_call	cdr3_aa	cdr3_nt
TRBJ1-2	NA	TRBV28	NA	CAISQGEYGYTF	TGTGCCATTTCGCAGGGAGAGTATGGCTACACCTTC
TRBJ2-7	NA	TRBV7-2	NA	CASSFGDGPYEQYF	TGTGCCAGCAGCTTTGGGGACGGACCATACGAGCAGTACTTC
TRBJ1-5	NA	TRBV18	NA	CASSLDRFQPQHF	TGTGCCAGCTCCCTAGACAGGTTTCAGCCCCAGCATTTT
TRBJ2-7	NA	TRBV19	NA	CASSYRGPGEQYF	TGTGCCAGTAGTTACCGGGGGCCTGGCGAGCAGTACTTC
TRBJ1-5	NA	TRBV6-6	NA	CASSRGDGQPQHF	TGTGCCAGCAGTCGGGGCGACGGACAGCCCCAGCATTTT
TRBJ2-7	NA	TRBV21-1	NA	CASSVTGVDEQYF	TGTGCCAGCAGTGTAACAGGGGTGGACGAGCAGTACTTC
TRBJ1-2	few	TRBV4-3	NA	CASSRTLRDTKFGYTF	TGCGCCAGCAGCCGAACCCTTCGGGACACCAAGTTTGGCTACACCTTC
TRBJ1-3	NA	TRBV11-2	NA	CASSFSEGGNTIYF	TGTGCCAGCAGCTTTAGTGAGGGTGGAAACACCATATATTTT
TRBJ2-2	NA	TRBV5-1	TRBD2	CASSLATSVRTGELFF	TGCGCCAGCAGCTTGGCCACTAGCGTGAGGACCGGGGAGCTGTTTTTT
TRBJ1-2	NA	TRBV5-6	NA	CASSTTNYGYTF	TGTGCCAGCAGTACCACTAACTATGGCTACACCTTC
TRBJ2-3	NA	TRBV2	TRBD1	CASSRGQGTQYF	TGTGCCAGCAGTAGGGGGCAGGGTACGCAGTATTTT
TRBJ2-5	few	TRBV29-1	TRBD2	CSVGTSGSQTQYF	TGCAGCGTCGGGACTAGCGGTTCTCAGACCCAGTACTTC
TRBJ2-7	NA	TRBV6-6	TRBD1	CASSYSSDRGDEQYF	TGTGCCAGCAGTTACTCGAGTGACAGGGGCGACGAGCAGTACTTC
TRBJ1-1	NA	TRBV6-5	NA	CASSYPGGVVEAFF	TGTGCCAGCAGTTACCCGGGGGGTGTAGTTGAAGCTTTCTTT
TRBJ1-1	once	TRBV5-5	NA	CASSLRPDGTEAFF	TGTGCCAGCAGCCTAAGACCGGACGGGACTGAAGCTTTCTTT
TRBJ2-5	once	TRBV11-1	NA	CASSLTVLQTQYF	TGTGCCAGCAGTTTGACAGTTCTACAGACCCAGTACTTC
TRBJ1-5	NA	TRBV18	NA	CASSPKTVNQPQHF	TGTGCCAGCTCACCTAAGACAGTTAATCAGCCCCAGCATTTT